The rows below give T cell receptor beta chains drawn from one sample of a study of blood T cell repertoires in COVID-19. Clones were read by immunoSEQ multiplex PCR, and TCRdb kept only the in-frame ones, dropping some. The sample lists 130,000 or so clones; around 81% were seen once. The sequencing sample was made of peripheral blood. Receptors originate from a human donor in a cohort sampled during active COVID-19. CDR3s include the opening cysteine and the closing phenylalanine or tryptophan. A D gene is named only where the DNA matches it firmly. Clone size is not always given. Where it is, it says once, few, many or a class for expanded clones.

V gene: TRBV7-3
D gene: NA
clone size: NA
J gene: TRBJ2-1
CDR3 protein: CASSLLVGFF
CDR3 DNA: TGTGCCAGCAGCTTATTAGTTGGGTTCTTC

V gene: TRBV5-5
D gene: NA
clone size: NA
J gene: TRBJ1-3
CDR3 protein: CASSLESGGNTIYF
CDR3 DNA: TGTGCCAGCAGCTTGGAAAGCGGTGGAAACACCATATATTTT

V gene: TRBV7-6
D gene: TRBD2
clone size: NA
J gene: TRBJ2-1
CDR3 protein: CASSPGLAGYNEQFF
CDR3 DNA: TGTGCCAGCAGTCCGGGACTAGCGGGGTACAATGAGCAGTTCTTC

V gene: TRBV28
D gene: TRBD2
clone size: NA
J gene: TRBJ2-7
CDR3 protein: CASSSQGGGRAQQYF
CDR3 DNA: TGTGCCAGCAGTTCCCAGGGGGGCGGGAGGGCTCAGCAGTACTTC

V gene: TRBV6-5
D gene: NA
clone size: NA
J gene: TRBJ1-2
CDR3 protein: CASTSGLARGYTF
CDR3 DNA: TGTGCCAGCACCTCAGGGCTCGCTCGGGGCTACACCTTC

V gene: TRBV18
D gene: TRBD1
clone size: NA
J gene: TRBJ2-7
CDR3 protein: CASSLGTGGSYEQYF
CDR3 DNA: TGTGCCAGCTCACTTGGGACAGGGGGAAGCTACGAGCAGTACTTC

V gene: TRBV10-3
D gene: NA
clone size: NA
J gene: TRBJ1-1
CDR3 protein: CAISPITSNTEAFF
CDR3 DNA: TGTGCCATCAGTCCGATTACATCGAACACTGAAGCTTTCTTT

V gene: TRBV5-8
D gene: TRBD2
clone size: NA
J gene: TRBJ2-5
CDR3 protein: CASSSGLALWGQETQYF
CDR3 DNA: TGTGCCAGCAGCTCGGGACTAGCGCTCTGGGGGCAAGAGACCCAGTACTTC

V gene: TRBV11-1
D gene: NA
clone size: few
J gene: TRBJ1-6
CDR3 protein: CASSSQGYNSPLHF
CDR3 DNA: TGTGCCAGCAGCTCACAGGGTTATAATTCACCCCTCCACTTT

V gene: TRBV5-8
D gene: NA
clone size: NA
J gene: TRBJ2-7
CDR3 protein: CASSPQQYGMQYF
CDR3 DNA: TGTGCCAGCAGCCCTCAACAGTACGGGATGCAGTACTTC

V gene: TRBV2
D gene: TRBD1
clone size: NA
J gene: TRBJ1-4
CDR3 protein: CASTQGQGYEKLFF
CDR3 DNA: TGTGCCAGCACCCAGGGACAGGGGTATGAAAAACTGTTTTTT

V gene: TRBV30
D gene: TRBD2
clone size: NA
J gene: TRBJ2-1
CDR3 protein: CAWWRGTSYNEQFF
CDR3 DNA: TGTGCCTGGTGGAGGGGGACTAGCTACAATGAGCAGTTCTTC

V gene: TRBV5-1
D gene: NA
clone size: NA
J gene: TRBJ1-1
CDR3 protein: CASRVLPHMNTEAFF
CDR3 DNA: TGCGCCAGCAGGGTCTTGCCCCACATGAACACTGAAGCTTTCTTT

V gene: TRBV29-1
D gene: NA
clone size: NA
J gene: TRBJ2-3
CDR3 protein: CSVDSATDTQYF
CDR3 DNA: TGCAGCGTTGATAGCGCCACAGATACGCAGTATTTT

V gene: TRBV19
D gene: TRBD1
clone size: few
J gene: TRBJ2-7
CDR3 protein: CASRTDRGVGEQYF
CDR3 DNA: TGTGCCAGTAGGACAGACAGGGGGGTTGGAGAGCAGTACTTC

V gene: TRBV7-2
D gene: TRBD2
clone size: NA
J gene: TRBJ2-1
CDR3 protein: CASSFRAGDHNEQFF
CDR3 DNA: TGTGCCAGCAGCTTCCGAGCGGGAGACCACAATGAGCAGTTCTTC

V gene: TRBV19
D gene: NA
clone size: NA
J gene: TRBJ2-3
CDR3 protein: CASSNRAGPDTQYF
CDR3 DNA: TGTGCCAGTAGTAATCGGGCGGGGCCAGATACGCAGTATTTT

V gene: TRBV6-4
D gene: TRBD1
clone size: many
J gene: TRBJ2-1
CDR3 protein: CASREGAADEQFF
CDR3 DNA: TGTGCCAGCAGAGAGGGGGCAGCAGATGAGCAGTTCTTC

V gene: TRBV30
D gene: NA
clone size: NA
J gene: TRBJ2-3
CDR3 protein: CARGQADTQYF
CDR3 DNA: TGTGCCCGGGGCCAGGCAGATACGCAGTATTTT

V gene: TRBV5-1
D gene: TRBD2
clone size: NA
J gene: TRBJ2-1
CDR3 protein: CASSLEAGGWNEQFF
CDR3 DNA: TGCGCCAGCAGCTTGGAAGCGGGAGGATGGAATGAGCAGTTCTTC

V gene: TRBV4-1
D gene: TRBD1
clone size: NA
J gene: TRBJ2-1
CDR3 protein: CASSPGTGENEQFF
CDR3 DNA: TGCGCCAGCAGCCCCGGGACAGGAGAAAATGAGCAGTTCTTC

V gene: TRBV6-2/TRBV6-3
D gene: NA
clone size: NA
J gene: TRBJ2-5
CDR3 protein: CASSIQQVSQETQYF
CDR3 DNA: TGTGCCAGCAGTATTCAACAGGTTTCGCAAGAGACCCAGTACTTC

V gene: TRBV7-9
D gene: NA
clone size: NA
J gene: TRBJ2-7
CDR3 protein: CASSLGDTMHYEQYF
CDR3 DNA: TGTGCCAGCAGCTTAGGGGACACCATGCACTACGAGCAGTACTTC

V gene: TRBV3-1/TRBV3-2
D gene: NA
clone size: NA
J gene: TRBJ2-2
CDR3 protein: CASSPRLATGELFF
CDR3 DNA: TGTGCCAGCAGCCCCCGACTGGCCACCGGGGAGCTGTTTTTT

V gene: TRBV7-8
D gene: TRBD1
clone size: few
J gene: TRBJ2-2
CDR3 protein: CASSPRGRGTGELFF
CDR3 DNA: TGTGCCAGCAGCCCTAGGGGGCGCGGGACCGGGGAGCTGTTTTTT

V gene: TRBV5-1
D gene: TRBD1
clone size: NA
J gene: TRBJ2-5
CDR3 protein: CASSLDGGQGQETQYF
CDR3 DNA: TGCGCCAGCAGCTTGGATGGGGGACAGGGACAAGAGACCCAGTACTTC

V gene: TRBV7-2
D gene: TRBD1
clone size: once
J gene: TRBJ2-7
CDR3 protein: CASSSTAGTGGHEQYF
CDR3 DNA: TGTGCCAGCAGCTCAACAGCCGGGACAGGGGGCCACGAGCAGTACTTC

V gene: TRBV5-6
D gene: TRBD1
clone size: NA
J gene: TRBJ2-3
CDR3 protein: CASSLKLGTANTDTQYF
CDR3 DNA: TGTGCCAGCAGCTTAAAGTTGGGGACAGCTAACACAGATACGCAGTATTTT

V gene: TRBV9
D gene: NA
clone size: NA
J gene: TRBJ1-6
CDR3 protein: CASSVGTSSYNSPLHF
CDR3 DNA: TGTGCCAGCAGCGTAGGGACTAGCTCCTATAATTCACCCCTCCACTTT

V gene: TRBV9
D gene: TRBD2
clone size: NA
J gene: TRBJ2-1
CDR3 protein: CASSVGTKRGEQFF
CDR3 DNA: TGTGCCAGCAGCGTAGGAACCAAGCGGGGCGAGCAGTTCTTC

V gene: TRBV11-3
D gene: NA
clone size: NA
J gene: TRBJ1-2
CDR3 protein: CASSPRGSKPNYGYTF
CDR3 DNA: TGTGCCAGCAGCCCTAGAGGGAGTAAGCCTAACTATGGCTACACCTTC

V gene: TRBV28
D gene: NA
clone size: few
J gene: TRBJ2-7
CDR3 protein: CASSFKGTGYEQYF
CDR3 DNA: TGTGCCAGCAGTTTCAAAGGGACTGGCTACGAGCAGTACTTC

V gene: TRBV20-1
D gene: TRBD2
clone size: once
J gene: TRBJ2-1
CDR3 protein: CGSGRDNEQFF
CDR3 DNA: TGCGGTAGCGGGAGGGACAATGAGCAGTTCTTC

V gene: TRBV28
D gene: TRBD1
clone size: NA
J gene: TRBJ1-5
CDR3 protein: CASRHTTGPPGQPQHF
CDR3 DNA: TGTGCCAGCAGGCACACGACAGGGCCCCCCGGTCAGCCCCAGCATTTT

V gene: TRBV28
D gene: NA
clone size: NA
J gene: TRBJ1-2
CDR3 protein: CASRFSANYGYTF
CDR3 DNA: TGTGCCAGCAGGTTCAGCGCTAACTATGGCTACACCTTC

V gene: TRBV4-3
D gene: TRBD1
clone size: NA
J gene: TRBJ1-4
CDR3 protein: CASSQDMTGREKLFF
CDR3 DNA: TGCGCCAGCAGCCAAGATATGACAGGGAGGGAAAAACTGTTTTTT

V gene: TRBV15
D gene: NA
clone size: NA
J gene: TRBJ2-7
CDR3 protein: CATSRVLAYEQYF
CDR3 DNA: TGTGCCACCAGCAGAGTGCTAGCCTACGAGCAGTACTTC

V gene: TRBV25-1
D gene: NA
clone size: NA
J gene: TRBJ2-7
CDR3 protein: CASSPRGIGYEQYF
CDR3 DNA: TGTGCCAGCAGTCCCAGGGGTATTGGCTACGAGCAGTACTTC

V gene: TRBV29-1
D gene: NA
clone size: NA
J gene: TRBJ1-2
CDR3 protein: CSVEEGGGYTF
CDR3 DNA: TGCAGCGTTGAGGAAGGGGGTGGCTACACCTTC

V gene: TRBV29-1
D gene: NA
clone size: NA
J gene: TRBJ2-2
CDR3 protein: CSVDRTATGELFF
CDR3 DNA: TGCAGCGTTGATAGGACAGCCACCGGGGAGCTGTTTTTT

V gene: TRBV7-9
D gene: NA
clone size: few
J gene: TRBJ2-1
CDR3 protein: CASSLGTGNEQFF
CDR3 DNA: TGTGCCAGCAGCTTAGGTACGGGGAATGAGCAGTTCTTC

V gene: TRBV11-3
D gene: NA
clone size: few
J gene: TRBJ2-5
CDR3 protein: CASSATGLGGETQYF
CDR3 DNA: TGTGCCAGCAGCGCGACAGGGCTGGGGGGAGAGACCCAGTACTTC

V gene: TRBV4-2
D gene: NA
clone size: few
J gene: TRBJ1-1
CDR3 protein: CASSQVTMYMNTEAFF
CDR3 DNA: TGTGCCAGCAGCCAAGTAACTATGTACATGAACACTGAAGCTTTCTTT

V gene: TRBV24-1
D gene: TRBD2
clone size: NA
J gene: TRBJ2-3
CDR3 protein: CATSLAGGDTQYF
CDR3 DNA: TGTGCCACCAGTTTAGCGGGAGGGGATACGCAGTATTTT

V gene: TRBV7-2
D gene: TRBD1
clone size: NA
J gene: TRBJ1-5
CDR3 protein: CASSLGTGGNQPQHF
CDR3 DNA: TGTGCCAGCAGCTTAGGGACAGGGGGTAATCAGCCCCAGCATTTT

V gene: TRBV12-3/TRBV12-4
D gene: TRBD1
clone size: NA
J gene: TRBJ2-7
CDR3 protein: CASSILDRDEQYF
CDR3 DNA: TGTGCCAGCAGTATACTTGACAGGGACGAGCAGTACTTC

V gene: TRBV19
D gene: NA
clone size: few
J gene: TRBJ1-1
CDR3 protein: CASSQGREWNTEAFF
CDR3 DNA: TGTGCCAGTAGTCAGGGGCGAGAATGGAACACTGAAGCTTTCTTT

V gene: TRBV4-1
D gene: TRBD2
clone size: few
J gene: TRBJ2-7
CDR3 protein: CASSPGTSGIDHEQYF
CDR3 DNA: TGCGCCAGCAGCCCGGGGACTAGCGGGATCGACCACGAGCAGTACTTC

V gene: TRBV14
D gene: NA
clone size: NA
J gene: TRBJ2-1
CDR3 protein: CASSHGNEQFF
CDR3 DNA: TGTGCCAGCAGCCACGGGAATGAGCAGTTCTTC

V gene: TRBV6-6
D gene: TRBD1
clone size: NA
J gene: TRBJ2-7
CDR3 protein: CASSARDRGPLWEQYF
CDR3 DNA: TGTGCCAGCAGTGCCCGGGACAGGGGGCCGCTATGGGAGCAGTACTTC

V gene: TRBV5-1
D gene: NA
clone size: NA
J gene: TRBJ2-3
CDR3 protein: CASSYVGDTQYF
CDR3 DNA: TGCGCCAGCAGCTACGTGGGCGATACGCAGTATTTT

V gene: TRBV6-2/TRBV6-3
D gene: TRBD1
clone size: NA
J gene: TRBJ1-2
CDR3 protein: CASSPTDRALYGYTF
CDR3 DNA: TGTGCCAGCAGCCCCACCGACAGGGCCCTCTATGGCTACACCTTC

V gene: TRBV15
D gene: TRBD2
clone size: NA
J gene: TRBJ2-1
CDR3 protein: CATSSRRIAGVDNEQFF
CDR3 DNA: TGTGCCACCAGCAGTCGACGAATAGCGGGAGTCGACAATGAGCAGTTCTTC

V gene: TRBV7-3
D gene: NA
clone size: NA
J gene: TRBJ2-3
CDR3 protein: CASRSTGTDTQYF
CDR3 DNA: TGTGCCAGCAGATCGACAGGAACAGATACGCAGTATTTT

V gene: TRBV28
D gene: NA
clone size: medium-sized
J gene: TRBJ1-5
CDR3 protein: CASSLASHSNQPQHF
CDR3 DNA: TGTGCCAGCAGTTTGGCATCTCATAGCAATCAGCCCCAGCATTTT

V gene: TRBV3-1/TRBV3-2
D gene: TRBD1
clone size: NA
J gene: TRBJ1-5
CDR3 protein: CASSQGPLGQLNQPQHF
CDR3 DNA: TGTGCCAGCAGCCAAGGCCCCCTGGGACAGCTCAATCAGCCCCAGCATTTT

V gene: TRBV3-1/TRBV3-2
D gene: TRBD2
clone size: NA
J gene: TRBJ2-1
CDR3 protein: CASSQDGGTSVYNEQFF
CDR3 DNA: TGTGCCAGCAGCCAAGATGGGGGTACTAGCGTCTACAATGAGCAGTTCTTC

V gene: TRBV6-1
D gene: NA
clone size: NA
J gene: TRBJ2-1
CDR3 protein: CASSERLAIEQFF
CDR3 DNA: TGTGCCAGCAGTGAACGCCTAGCGATTGAGCAGTTCTTC

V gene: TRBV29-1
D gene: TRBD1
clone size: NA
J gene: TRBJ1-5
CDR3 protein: CSVVLQGKGDQPQHF
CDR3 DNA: TGCAGCGTTGTCCTACAGGGGAAGGGGGATCAGCCCCAGCATTTT

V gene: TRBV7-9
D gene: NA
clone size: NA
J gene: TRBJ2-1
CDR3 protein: CASSRETEQFF
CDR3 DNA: TGTGCCAGCAGCCGGGAGACTGAGCAGTTCTTC